These T cell receptor beta chains were read from a single sample in a study of T cells in Graves' hyperthyroidism and ophthalmopathy. TCRdb re-called the multiplex PCR reads with MiXCR, one entry per CDR3 protein. Of about 400,000 distinct CDR3 sequences in the sample, 15% were seen once. What was sequenced was blood. These receptors originate from a woman under 40 with Graves' hyperthyroidism. The conserved cysteine and the conserved F or W are not part of the CDR3 here. Each record gives: V gene, J gene, clone size, CDR3 protein. Clone size is given for some rows only: seen once, a few or many times, or a class if the clone is expanded.

>TRBV5-4|TRBJ2-1|.
ASSLAWISGRDEQF
>TRBV5-1|TRBJ2-1|once
ASSLDTGTSDEQF
>TRBV11-2|TRBJ2-7|many
ASSLLRWEYHEQY
>TRBV29-1|TRBJ1-4|few
SVGRATNEKLF
>TRBV14|TRBJ2-1|many
ASSQDQGYNEQF
>TRBV28|TRBJ1-2|few
ASSLSGRGYT
>TRBV7-2|TRBJ1-5|few
ASSFRTNQPQH
>TRBV12-3/TRBV12-4|TRBJ2-1|many
ASSLGSGSIYNEQF
>TRBV20-1|TRBJ2-7|many
SARDGRDRQY
>TRBV28|TRBJ1-2|.
ASSQSYGYT
>TRBV2|TRBJ1-5|many
ATSRPGIPQH
>TRBV25-1|TRBJ1-2|.
ASSRDSVNYGYT
>TRBV27|TRBJ2-2|.
ASRQTNTGELF
>TRBV7-2|TRBJ1-1|.
ASSLHANTEAF
>TRBV6-1|TRBJ2-6|many
ASSLTASGANVLT
>TRBV28|TRBJ2-3|medium-sized
ASASSGTQY
>TRBV10-3|TRBJ2-5|few
AISESRGGLETQY
>TRBV30|TRBJ2-3|many
AWRGAGGTDTQY
>TRBV18|TRBJ2-5|many
ASSPPMEQETQY
>TRBV11-2|TRBJ2-2|.
ASSLGWTSGRADTGELF
>TRBV24-1|TRBJ1-2|.
ATSASSGGASYGYT
>TRBV5-5|TRBJ1-3|.
ASSLDSGAGDTIY
>TRBV12-3/TRBV12-4|TRBJ1-4|few
ASSLLQGTNEKLF
>TRBV6-1|TRBJ1-3|many
ASSAGNTIY
>TRBV10-1|TRBJ2-3|.
ASSYPSTRGGSTDTQY
>TRBV7-9|TRBJ2-3|few
ASSPTGLEADTQY
>TRBV2|TRBJ1-5|many
ASRNPDSAFNQPQH
>TRBV5-1|TRBJ2-3|few
ASSLEGREDTQY
>TRBV28|TRBJ2-1|many
ASRALRQASSYNEQF
>TRBV2|TRBJ2-3|many
ASKRSMGSTDTQY
>TRBV2|TRBJ2-2|many
ASNPRPGPTGELF
>TRBV30|TRBJ2-3|many
AWSKPLWEGFTDTQY
>TRBV20-1|TRBJ2-7|many
SAPPPRTGSGEQY
>TRBV7-2|TRBJ2-3|many
ASSNTDTQY
>TRBV6-9|TRBJ2-3|few
ASSSPGVIADTQY
>TRBV5-1|TRBJ1-1|many
ASSFKTGTASEAF
>TRBV28|TRBJ1-1|few
ASSLYGGLRNTEAF
>TRBV9|TRBJ2-3|.
ASSVESSGSGTDTQY
>TRBV6-1|TRBJ1-5|.
ASSELGVNQPQH
>TRBV24-1|TRBJ2-3|few
ATSDSAHSTDTQY
>TRBV4-1|TRBJ2-1|.
ASSQELTLRLSYNEQF
>TRBV10-3|TRBJ2-5|few
AISESGTGIRETQY
>TRBV5-1|TRBJ2-7|many
ASSPGGMLYEQY
>TRBV20-1|TRBJ2-7|.
SAREAGNEQY
>TRBV20-1|TRBJ2-7|few
SARSPTSGSRYSYEQY
>TRBV11-2|TRBJ1-2|many
ASSLGQGYGGYT
>TRBV6-1|TRBJ1-3|.
ASIPGTVGNTIY
>TRBV4-1|TRBJ2-5|.
ASSLRASGIETQY
>TRBV18|TRBJ2-1|few
ASSPTLAGNSYNEQF
>TRBV7-3|TRBJ2-1|.
ASRFSARFSYNEQF
>TRBV7-9|TRBJ2-3|many
ASSLGDSYTDTQY
>TRBV19|TRBJ2-1|.
ASSTLLAGGNEQF
>TRBV28|TRBJ2-5|many
ASSLLGPSEVETQY